The 6 T cell receptor beta chains given below trace back to one sample, sequenced in a study of beta chain features in type 1 diabetes. Reverse transcription of all isolated RNA meant that expressed TCRB transcripts were sequenced. TCRdb's table, derived via immunoSEQ multiplex PCR, lists solely in-frame clones and lacks some. The profile shows under 800,000 clones, around 15% of them singletons. Input material: naive CD4+ T cells from blood. The receptor source for this set is a man younger than 30 in good health.

This chain links TRBV9 with TRBJ1-5, with a tentative D call TRBD1 (5 bases). CDR1 and CDR2 (germline): SGDLS, YYNGEE. The CDR3 length is 15 residues. V was pared by 5 bases and J by 0 bases, with 12 bases between. The CDR3 nucleotides read TGTGCCAGCAGTCCGGGACTCTATAGCAATCAGCCCCAGCATTTT. It codes for CASSPGLYSNQPQHF. The entire variable domain, with the rest obtained from reference TRBV9 and TRBJ1-5, is as follows: DSGVTQTPKHLITATGQRVTLRCSPRSGDLSVYWYQQSLDQGLQFLIQYYNGEERAKGNILERFSAQQFPDLHSELNLSSLELGDSALYFCASSPGLYSNQPQHFGDGTRLSIL.

The chain joins TRBV6-5 to TRBJ1-2; D not certain. Trimming took 5 bases from V and 6 from J, leaving 13 bases between them. Per germline, CDR1 MNHEY and CDR2 SVGAGI. The CDR3 is 13 amino acids. The chain's CDR3 is CASSRESADGYTF. DNA for the CDR3: TGTGCCAGCAGTCGCGAGTCAGCTGATGGCTACACCTTC.

This clone has more than one count but fewer than ten. The gene calls are TRBV7-9 and TRBJ1-5; D call uncertain. The CDR3 runs to 18 residues. V was pared by 5 bases and J by 0 bases, with 20 bases between. Per germline, CDR1 SEHNR and CDR2 FQNEAQ (reference sequence). The CDR3 region has the DNA TGTGCCAGCAGCAGCCCAATCGGGCAGCTGGATAGCAATCAGCCCCAGCATTTT. This translates into CASSSPIGQLDSNQPQHF.

This chain joins TRBV7-2 and TRBJ2-2, with 13 positions matching TRBD2. This CDR3 is 18 amino acids long. Unmatched junction bases numbered 5, after V lost 4 bases and J lost 0 bases. CDR1 is SGHTA and CDR2 is FQGNSA in the germline V gene. DNA for the CDR3: TGTGCCAGCAGCTGGGCACTAGCGGGAGGGCCGAACACCGGGGAGCTGTTTTTT. This translates into CASSWALAGGPNTGELFF.

As concerns this clone: Other nucleotide sequences from this sample produce the same CDR3. This chain joins TRBV6-5 and TRBJ2-3; D uncertain. CDR1 MNHEY and CDR2 SVGAGI come from the germline V gene. The germline V and J ends were trimmed by 2 bases and 1 base, with 4 bases remaining between them. CDR3 length: 13 amino acids. CDR3: CASSYPGTDTQYF. CDR3 nucleotide sequence: TGTGCCAGCAGTTACCCCGGCACAGATACGCAGTATTTT.

This clone occurred a few times. The CDR3 DNA reads TGTGCCAGCAGTCCCTCGTTGCAGGGAGCTTTCTTT. It encodes CASSPSLQGAFF. J is TRBJ1-1 and V is TRBV28; a weak D match, TRBD1 (5 bases). The CDR3 is 12 residues long. Trimming stripped 5 bases from V and 10 bases from J, with 14 bases between. Germline values: CDR1 MDHEN, CDR2 SYDVKM.